This T cell receptor beta chain derives from a study of shared clonotypes between healthy human individuals (TCRdb year 2020). About the full investigation: Two women and three men aged 18 to 49 years were included in the cohort. Each donor's leukapheresis produced roughly between roughly 0.94 and 9.5 billion PBMCs. Libraries were prepared and TCR repertoires were sequenced by different laboratories using diverse techniques, in order to increase sequencing depth and limit assay-specific biases. For each donor, CD4 naive and CD4 memory were each run on three plates, CD8 naive on two plates, and CD8 memory on one plate. To estimate repertoire size and how much clonotypes are shared between individuals, the study performed deep sequencing of blood TCR repertoires from a few healthy adults. The paper's findings and limits, for the study overall: Compared with non-shared clonotypes, the clonotypes found in all four sorted-subset donors had higher generation probabilities. Rarefaction of sorted-subset datasets indicated incomplete sequencing despite the large sequencing depth. The genetic and exposure-history diversity represented was limited by the small number of donors. Sampling was restricted to blood, and TCR repertoires in tissue are likely to differ from TCR repertoires in blood. Pairwise subsampling led to the expectation that sequencing depth would affect the degree of clonotype sharing among donors. Sharing across several donors was observed for around 4.8% of naive CD4, over 3% of naive CD8, around 2.5% of memory CD4, and about 0.39% of memory CD8 clonotypes. Estimated clonotype richness was generally larger for naive than for memory subsets.

For this clone: The target of this receptor is not known. No base-level quality is on record; no much larger clone is a single base apart.

TCR CDR3 regions were amplified from genomic DNA by multiplex PCR using the deep immunoSEQ assay. Extracted genomic DNA from each cell subset was spread evenly across all wells of several immunoSEQ 96-well plates, with each plate serving as a replicate. For sorted subsets, approximately 190 ng of genomic DNA, equivalent to around 31,000 T cell genomes, went into each replicate PCR. Purified libraries were measured with a Qubit 3.0 fluorometer, size-checked on a Bioanalyzer 2100, and measured again with the KAPA Library Quantification kit. Every immunoSEQ 96-well plate was sequenced on a separate single-read 150-cycle Illumina NextSeq 550 flow cell. From the authors' description of their analysis: Because the immunoSEQ output included only junctional sequences and no quality scores, the filtering could not be the same as the filtering used for full-length reads. To assign V/J genes and CDR3, sequences were annotated using PyIR, a Python wrapper for IgBLAST v1.9, with IMGT germline references. Reads were filtered out if the reads had weak V/J assignments (E-value above 1e-6), no CDR3, stop codons, out-of-frame junctions, or ambiguous translated residues. V3J clonotypes were defined by identical inferred V gene, J gene, and CDR3 amino acid sequence. The percentage overlap between two repertoires was calculated by dividing the number of shared unique clonotypes by the size of the smaller repertoire. Repertoire richness was assessed with RTK rarefaction, the Chao1 estimator, and Recon v2.1 estimates of unobserved clonotypes. For all TCRbeta clonotypes obtained by the gDNA method from several donors, generation probabilities were computed with OLGA. This immuneACCESS table, as held by TCRdb, lists in-frame sequences with V and J called but not all clones. Of the missing ones, under half trace to an unresolved V gene in checked studies; the others have no known cause. For V, J and clone size, that table is used; D and trimming come from the DNA. The sample table records about 610,000 clones; about 96% of these occur just once. The top ten clones comprise approximately 0.1% of the sample.

CD8 naive samples were obtained by positive selection for CCR7 among CD45RO-negative cells, yielding a CD45RA+CCR7+ population from which TemRA cells were excluded. The donors were healthy, HIV-negative adults who had no recently reported acute infections or vaccinations. Every donor was a Caucasian adult living in Nashville, Tennessee, USA. Blood was obtained by leukapheresis, after which PBMCs were separated by Ficoll-Histopaque density gradient centrifugation and cryopreserved in liquid nitrogen vapor phase. Purity and quantity of every magnetically sorted T cell population were checked by analytical flow cytometry. Each sorted fraction had its genomic DNA isolated and then quantified by UV absorbance on a Nanodrop 2000c. Trimmed from V: 8 bases; trimmed from J: 7 bases; junction bases lacking a gene match: 4. The germline V gene encodes CDR1 PRHDT and CDR2 FYEKMQ (reference sequence). From the cysteine up to the phenylalanine, the CDR3 has a length of 12 residues. The only DNA kept is the CDR3, 36 bases in frame from the first base.

The rearranged chain carries TRBV13 and TRBJ2-7; TRBD2 agrees with 11 junctional bases. The sequenced sample consisted of naive CD8+ T cells sorted from blood. The cell subset or site label for this specimen denotes: CD45RA+CCR7+. The sequence was obtained from a woman in her 30s in good health. The CDR3 sequence is CASGLAGGEQYF. The nucleotide sequence is given as TGTGCCAGCGGGCTAGCGGGAGGTGAGCAGTACTTC.